This T cell receptor (beta chain) is drawn from a study of early T cells in non-severe SARS-CoV-2 infection. At the level of the study: Sequenced material consisted of bulk RNA (from unsorted whole blood), and chains were unpaired. Points from the study as a whole: Anti-spike CD8 responses were favored by VDJdb matching, which missed private and CD4 specificities.

The protocol attached unique molecular identifiers to individual cDNA molecules. TCRdb re-derived calls from the 5' RACE reads in MiXCR, one entry per CDR3 protein. The sample lists approximately 77,000 distinct CDR3 sequences, roughly 12% occurring once. To note about this clonotype: As yet, its antigen is unknown.

The CDR3 runs 12 residues. Germline lookup yields CDR1 SGHRS and CDR2 YFSETQ. V lost 0 bases and J lost 7, with 7 bases in between. The chain links TRBV5-1 to TRBJ1-1; D gene unclear. Sequencing was done on a sample of whole blood. The source is an adult who was a healthcare worker with PCR-confirmed SARS-CoV-2 infection or an uninfected control (not recorded which). The CDR3 reads CASSLGGLEAFF. Written as DNA, the CDR3 is TGCGCCAGCAGCTTGGGGGGTCTTGAAGCTTTCTTT. Filled out from reference TRBV5-1 and TRBJ1-1, the complete variable domain reads KAGVTQTPRYLIKTRGQQVTLSCSPISGHRSVSWYQQTPGQGLQFLFEYFSETQRNKGNFPGRFSGRQFSNSRSEMNVSTLELGDSALYLCASSLGGLEAFFGQGTRLTVV.